Described below is a single TCR beta chain sequence and its context. V lost 6 bases, J lost 1 base, and 8 bases stayed unmatched. This CDR3 is 15 amino acids long. The V gene's germline CDR1 is SNHLY and CDR2 FYNNEI. This sample is part of a study of blood T cells in healthy people across ages. The sample providers were healthy Caucasian people from Russia, aged roughly 6 to 90. A second PCR, run for about 6 to 11 cycles, used a sample-barcoded 5' primer plus a J-beta primer mix. TCRdb fed the 5' RACE reads into MiXCR, producing one record per CDR3 protein. This sample has under 2 million distinct CDR3 sequences, with around 36% found just once.

The genes are TRBV2 and TRBJ2-7, with 8 bases that match TRBD1. The clonotype originates from a woman aged 30 to 39 in good health. Sequenced material: blood. In DNA, the CDR3 is TGTGCCAGCAGCCATCGACAGGGGCGGTCCTACGAGCAGTACTTC. Translating it yields CASSHRQGRSYEQYF.